The 21 T cell receptor beta chains reported below all come from one sample, sequenced in a study of cytomegalovirus exposure and HLA in healthy donors. Amplification used 60 Vbeta primers and 13 Jbeta primers. Measured with immunoSEQ multiplex PCR; TCRdb has only the in-frame clones, and not every one. The table records about 83,000 clones, roughly 79% of them present only once. Sequencing was carried out using PBMCs. The receptors were gathered from a woman in her twenties or thirties in good health and CMV-seronegative.

The CDR3 spells CASQEPGQGLYGYTF. DNA for the CDR3: TGTGCCAGCCAAGAACCGGGACAGGGACTGTATGGCTACACCTTC. J is TRBJ1-2 and V is TRBV6-6; 9 nucleotides align to TRBD1. The ends lost 8 bases at V and 5 bases at J; junction bases unmatched: 12. CDR3 size: 15 residues. Looked up from germline, CDR1 is MNHNY and CDR2 is SVGAGI (reference sequence).

This chain uses TRBV28 with TRBJ2-7, with 10 bases aligning to TRBD1. V shed 8 bases and J 7 bases; nucleotides not matched to a gene: 8. Per germline, CDR1 MDHEN and CDR2 SYDVKM. CDR3 size: 13 residues. CDR3 residues: CASWRQGAGEQYF. The CDR3 nucleotides are TGTGCCAGCTGGAGACAGGGGGCGGGAGAGCAGTACTTC.

V is TRBV14 and J is TRBJ1-2; 8 bases match TRBD1. CDR1 is SGHDN, CDR2 FVKESK, per germline. This CDR3 has 17 residues. Trimming took 0 bases from V and 8 from J; bases not matched to a gene: 14. In nucleotides, the CDR3 is TGTGCCAGCAGCCAAGATCTTGCAGGGGGCTTCTTGGGAGGCTACACCTTC. It is translated as CASSQDLAGGFLGGYTF.

The J gene is TRBJ1-1, the V gene TRBV28; D unclear. Per the germline V gene, CDR1 is MDHEN and CDR2 is SYDVKM. V was trimmed by 7 bases and J by 3 bases, leaving 9 bases between them. This CDR3 is 12 amino acids long. The CDR3 DNA reads as TGTGCCAGCAACCTACTGGACACTGAAGCTTTCTTT. Residues: CASNLLDTEAFF.

This clone was observed a single time. In DNA, the CDR3 is TGTGCCAGCAGCCAGGACCGATCAGGACTAGCGCGATACGAGCAGTACTTC. It translates to CASSQDRSGLARYEQYF. V usage is TRBV14 and J usage is TRBJ2-5; TRBD2 matches 9 bases. The closer fit of TRBJ2-7 to the DNA end suggests the J call may be wrong. The germline V gene encodes CDR1 SGHDN and CDR2 FVKESK. The CDR3 sequence is 17 residues long.

This clone occurred a few times. The chain has TRBV19 and TRBJ2-2, with 7 bases matching TRBD1. The V gene's germline CDR1 is LNHDA and CDR2 SQIVND (reference sequence). V was clipped by 6 bases and J by 7 bases; unmatched bases: 5. The CDR3 runs to 13 residues. CDR3 sequence reads: CASRGRGIGELFF. In DNA, the CDR3 is TGTGCCAGTAGAGGCAGGGGGATCGGGGAGCTGTTTTTT.

This clone was seen a single time. This sequence joins TRBV6-1 and TRBJ2-7, with TRBD2 matching 11 bases. The CDR3 loop spans 14 amino acids. V gave up 6 bases and J gave up 7 bases; unmatched junction bases: 8. CDR1 and CDR2 from the germline V gene are MNHNS and SASEGT. The CDR3 loop is CASSATSGSREQYF. The CDR3 DNA follows: TGTGCCAGCAGCGCTACTAGCGGGAGCAGAGAGCAGTACTTC.

The chain employs TRBV5-1 and TRBJ2-7, with 9 bases lining up with TRBD2. This CDR3 has 15 amino acids. The ends lost 0 bases at V and 3 bases at J; junction bases unmatched: 4. Germline-derived CDR1 and CDR2 are SGHRS and YFSETQ. Here the CDR3 DNA reads TGCGCCAGCAGCTTGGGTCTAGCGGGGAACTACGAGCAGTACTTC. As protein: CASSLGLAGNYEQYF.

A few counts support this clone. This chain uses TRBV29-1 with TRBJ1-1; no clear D gene. Per germline, CDR1 SQVTM and CDR2 ANQGSEA. This CDR3 spans 10 amino acids. Trimming pared 4 bases from V and 6 bases from J, leaving 6 bases between. CDR3 in DNA: TGCAGCGTTGCCCAGGCTGAAGCTTTCTTT. Its translation: CSVAQAEAFF.

This chain joins TRBV7-3 and TRBJ2-1; 9 positions match TRBD2. Germline V lookup: CDR1 SGHTA, CDR2 FQGTGA. V gave up 4 bases and J gave up 5 bases; unmatched junction bases: 21. The CDR3 totals 20 residues. Here the CDR3 DNA reads TGTGCCAGCAGCTCCTTTAAGGGCTTATCACAGCGGGAGGCTAACAATGAGCAGTTCTTC. This translates into CASSSFKGLSQREANNEQFF.

The chain couples TRBV11-2 to TRBJ2-2; 10 bases line up with TRBD1. Germline CDR1 and CDR2: SGHAT and FQNNGV. CDR3 size: 15 residues. Trimming at V came to 6 bases and at J to 4 bases, leaving 5 bases not matched to a gene. This CDR3 is CASRPGQGRTGELFF. The CDR3 DNA is TGTGCCAGCAGACCGGGACAGGGGCGCACCGGGGAGCTGTTTTTT.

The rearrangement uses TRBV27 and TRBJ2-7; 9 positions agree with TRBD1. Germline values: CDR1 MNHEY, CDR2 SMNVEV (reference sequence). V trimming: 4 bases; J trimming: 6 bases; junction bases outside the gene matches: 4. The CDR3 is 13 residues long. The CDR3 reads CASSSGTGSEQYF. CDR3 nucleotides: TGTGCCAGCAGTTCGGGGACAGGGTCCGAGCAGTACTTC.

This clone was seen a few times. The chain carries TRBV5-1 and TRBJ1-2; unclear D gene. CDR3 size: 17 residues. CDR1 and CDR2 from the germline V gene are SGHRS and YFSETQ. The V end lost 0 bases, the J end lost 4 bases, and 19 bases lay between the germline ends. In nucleotides, the CDR3 is TGCGCCAGCAGCTTGGCCGGGGTTGGGCAGAGGTCCTATGGCTACACCTTC. Protein product: CASSLAGVGQRSYGYTF.

The gene calls are TRBV11-3 and TRBJ2-5, with D perhaps matching TRBD2 (5 bases). V dropped 6 bases and J dropped 7 bases, with 15 bases sitting between them. The CDR3 is 13 residues long. Looked up from germline, CDR1 is SGHNT and CDR2 is YENEEA. CDR3 nucleotide sequence: TGTGCCAGCAGTGTCGCACGCCGGGGGACCCAGTACTTC. Its translation is CASSVARRGTQYF.

The gene calls are TRBV27 and TRBJ2-1; 10 nucleotides match TRBD2. CDR1 and CDR2 (germline): MNHEY, SMNVEV (reference sequence). The CDR3 sequence is 16 residues long. J lost 7 bases, V lost 2 bases, and 8 bases had no gene match. The CDR3 loop reads CASSLTVAGGRNEQFF. DNA of the CDR3: TGTGCCAGCAGTTTAACGGTAGCGGGAGGCCGGAATGAGCAGTTCTTC.

The rearrangement uses TRBV7-9 and TRBJ2-7, with 8 bases lining up with TRBD2. Per germline, CDR1 SEHNR and CDR2 FQNEAQ (reference sequence). The CDR3 length is 17 residues. V shed 2 bases, J shed 3 bases, and the junction held 12 bases outside the gene matches. The DNA for the CDR3 is TGTGCCAGCAGCTTATTTGTAAGGACTAGCAAACTCTACGAGCAGTACTTC. Encoded protein: CASSLFVRTSKLYEQYF.

In this sample, this clone turned up once. V usage is TRBV21-1 and J usage is TRBJ2-6; TRBD1, the table's D call, lacks a check against the DNA. TRBV21-1 is recorded as a pseudogene. The CDR3 has 17 residues. CDR3 DNA: TGTGCCAGCAGCAAAGAGGTCAGGGTCTCTGGGGCCAACGTCCTGACTTTC. Residues: CASSKEVRVSGANVLTF.

The genes are TRBV7-9 and TRBJ2-5, with 8 positions matching TRBD1. After removal of 3 bases from V and 5 bases from J, the junction contained 5 bases not matched to a gene. Germline loops: CDR1 SEHNR, CDR2 FQNEAQ (reference sequence). CDR3 length: 14 residues. CDR3 protein: CASSFTGGWETQYF. In DNA, the CDR3 is TGTGCCAGCAGCTTTACAGGGGGATGGGAGACCCAGTACTTC.

This clone was found once. The chain is built from TRBV7-2 and TRBJ2-5; D uncertain. The V and J ends lost 3 bases and 1 base respectively, with 9 bases between them. In germline, CDR1 is SGHTA, CDR2 FQGNSA. The CDR3 runs to 14 residues. CDR3 coding DNA: TGTGCCAGCAGCTTCCTTGGCCTCCAAGAGACCCAGTACTTC. It yields the protein CASSFLGLQETQYF.

The DNA of the CDR3 is TGCGCCAGCAGCTTGGGACAGGGGACAGATGGCTACACCTTC. Its protein is CASSLGQGTDGYTF. The rearrangement joins TRBV5-1 to TRBJ1-2; 8 nucleotides line up with TRBD1. The V and J ends lost 0 bases and 6 bases, in that order; junction bases with no gene match: 4. This CDR3 region has 14 residues. Germline V gene lookup returns CDR1 SGHRS and CDR2 YFSETQ.

The chain joins TRBV20-1 to TRBJ2-1, with TRBD1 matching 8 bases. This CDR3 is 11 amino acids long. In germline, CDR1 is DFQATT, CDR2 SNEGSKA (reference sequence). Unmatched junction bases numbered 1, after V lost 3 bases and J lost 9 bases. CDR3 in amino acids: CSASGTGEQFF. DNA of the CDR3: TGCAGTGCTAGTGGGACAGGTGAGCAGTTCTTC.